This paragraph reports one TCR beta chain. These data come from a study of blood T cells in healthy people across ages. A sample-barcoded 5' primer and a J-beta primer mix were used in a second PCR of roughly 7 to 11 cycles. TCRdb ran MiXCR on the 5' RACE reads and lists one entry per CDR3 protein. The repertoire includes 800,000 to 950,000 distinct CDR3 sequences, 25% to 30% of them detected once, and roughly a tenth sits in the top ten. V lost 3 bases, J lost 7 bases, and 7 bases stayed unmatched. This CDR3 has 13 residues. Germline CDR1 reads DFQATT; CDR2 reads SNEGSKA (reference sequence). Each sample provided at least 5 micrograms of extracted total RNA. The sample was also reused in another study, on T cells of mothers and their children.

Sequenced input: blood. The chain is built from TRBV20-1 and TRBJ1-2; 8 positions agree with TRBD1. The receptor was isolated from a woman in her 40s in good health. This CDR3 is CSARGSGGFGYTF. The CDR3 region has the DNA TGCAGTGCTAGGGGCTCAGGGGGCTTTGGCTACACCTTC.